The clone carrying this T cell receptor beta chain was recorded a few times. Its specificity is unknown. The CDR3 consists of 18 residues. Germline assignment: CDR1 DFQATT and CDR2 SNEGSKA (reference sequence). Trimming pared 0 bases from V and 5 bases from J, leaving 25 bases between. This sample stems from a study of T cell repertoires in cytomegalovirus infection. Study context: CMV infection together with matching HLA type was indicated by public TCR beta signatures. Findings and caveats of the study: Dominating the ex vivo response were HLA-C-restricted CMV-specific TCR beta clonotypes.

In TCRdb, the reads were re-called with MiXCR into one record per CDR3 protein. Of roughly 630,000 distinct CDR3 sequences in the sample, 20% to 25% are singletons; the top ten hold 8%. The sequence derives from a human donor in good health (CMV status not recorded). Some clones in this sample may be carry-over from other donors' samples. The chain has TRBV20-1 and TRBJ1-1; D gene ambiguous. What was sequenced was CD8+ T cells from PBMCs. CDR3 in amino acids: CSARDVLTLGSQRTEAFF. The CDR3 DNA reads TGCAGTGCTAGAGACGTTCTCACGCTGGGATCCCAAAGGACTGAAGCTTTCTTT.